These 2 T cell receptor beta chains originate from one sample sequenced in a study of response to subunit inactivated influenza vaccine. From the RT-PCR reads, TCRdb called clonotypes with MiXCR, one entry per CDR3 protein. This table holds hundreds of thousands of distinct CDR3 sequences, around a sixth found once. This sample comprised PBMCs from blood, obtained 5 days after vaccination. The source of these receptors is a man aged 50 to 59 who received an inactivated influenza vaccine.

The rearrangement links TRBV29-1 to TRBJ2-5; maybe TRBD2 (6 bases). The germline V gene encodes CDR1 SQVTM and CDR2 ANQGSEA. The length of the CDR3 is 13 residues. The germline V and J ends were trimmed by 8 bases and 5 bases, with 18 bases remaining between them. In DNA form, the CDR3 reads TGCAGCTTACGAGGGAGGACGAGGGAGACCCAGTACTTC. It codes for CSLRGRTRETQYF. Looking up the rest from reference TRBV29-1 and TRBJ2-5 gives the full variable domain: SAVISQKPSRDICQRGTSLTIQCQVDSQVTMMFWYRQQPGQSLTLIATANQGSEATYESGFVIDKFPISRPNLTFSTLTVSNMSPEDSSIYLCSLRGRTRETQYFGPGTRLLVL.

There are a few counts of this clonotype. The chain is built from TRBV5-1 and TRBJ2-7; the match to TRBD2 covers 8 bases. Per germline, CDR1 SGHRS and CDR2 YFSETQ. The CDR3 totals 16 residues. With 4 bases clipped from V and 0 bases from J, the junction kept 9 bases outside the gene matches. CDR3 sequence: CASSGGPGTSSYEQYF. Written as DNA, the CDR3 is TGCGCCAGCAGCGGTGGACCCGGGACTAGCTCCTACGAGCAGTACTTC.